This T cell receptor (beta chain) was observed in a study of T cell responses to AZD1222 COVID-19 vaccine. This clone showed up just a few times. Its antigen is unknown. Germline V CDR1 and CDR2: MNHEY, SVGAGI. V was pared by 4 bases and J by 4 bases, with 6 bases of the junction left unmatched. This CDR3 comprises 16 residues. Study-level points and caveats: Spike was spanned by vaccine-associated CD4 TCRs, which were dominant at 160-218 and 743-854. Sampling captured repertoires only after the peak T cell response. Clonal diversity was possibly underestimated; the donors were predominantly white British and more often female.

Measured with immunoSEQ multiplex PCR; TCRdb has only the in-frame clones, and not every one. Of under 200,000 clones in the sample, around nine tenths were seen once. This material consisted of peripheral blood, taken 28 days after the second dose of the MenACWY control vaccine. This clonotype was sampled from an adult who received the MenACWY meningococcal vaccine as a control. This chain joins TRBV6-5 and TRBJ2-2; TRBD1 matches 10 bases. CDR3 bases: TGTGCCAGCAGTTCCAACCGGGACAGGGGCACCGGGGAGCTGTTTTTT. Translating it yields CASSSNRDRGTGELFF.